This T cell receptor beta chain was observed in a study of OX40 agonist ivuxolimab in advanced cancers. On the study more broadly: Patients were infused with ivuxolimab every 2 weeks at 0.01 to 10 mg/kg. Enrollees could have had prior anti-PD-1, anti-PD-L1 or anti-CTLA-4 therapy, which more than 30% had received.

A word on this clone: Its antigen is currently unknown.

Sequencing used immunoSEQ multiplex PCR; TCRdb keeps in-frame clones, though not all of them. The sample lists about 46,000 clones; nearly 90% were seen once. Study-wide points: Circulating CD4+ and CD8+ T cells showed clonal expansion by week 6 at 0.1 to 3.0 mg/kg.

This CDR3 comprises 13 residues. Trimming removed 5 bases at V and 5 bases at J, with 11 bases between. Germline V gene data show CDR1 as SGHTA and CDR2 as FQGTGA. This receptor was identified in an adult with an advanced solid tumor such as melanoma, head and neck, liver or kidney cancer. This specimen consisted of CD4+ or CD8+ T cells sorted from blood, obtained in a trial of the OX40 agonist ivuxolimab. V and J are TRBV7-3 and TRBJ2-3, with D unclear. The CDR3 here is CASSPTSRDTQYF. The DNA for the CDR3 is TGTGCCAGCAGCCCGACCTCTAGAGATACGCAGTATTTT.